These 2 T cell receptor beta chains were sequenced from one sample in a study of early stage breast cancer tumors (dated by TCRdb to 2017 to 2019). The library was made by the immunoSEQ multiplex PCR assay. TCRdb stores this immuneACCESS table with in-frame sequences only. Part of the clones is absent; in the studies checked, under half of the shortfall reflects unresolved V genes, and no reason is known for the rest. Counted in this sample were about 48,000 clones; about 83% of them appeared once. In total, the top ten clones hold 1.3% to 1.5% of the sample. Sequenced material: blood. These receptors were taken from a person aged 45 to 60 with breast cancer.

The DNA of the CDR3 is TGCAGCGCCCAGATACAGGGGGCGATTGAGCAGTTCTTC. Its protein product is CSAQIQGAIEQFF. The chain recombines TRBV29-1 with TRBJ2-1, with 9 bases matching TRBD1. The germline CDR1 and CDR2 sequences are SQVTM and ANQGSEA. This CDR3 region has 13 residues. With V trimmed by 7 bases and J by 9 bases, 10 bases remained unmatched.

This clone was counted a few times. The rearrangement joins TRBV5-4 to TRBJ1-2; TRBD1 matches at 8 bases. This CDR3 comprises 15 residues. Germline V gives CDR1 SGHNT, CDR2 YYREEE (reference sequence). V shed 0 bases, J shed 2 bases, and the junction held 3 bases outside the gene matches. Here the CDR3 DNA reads TGTGCCAGCAGCTTGGGACAGGGGCTAAACTATGGCTACACCTTC. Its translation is CASSLGQGLNYGYTF.